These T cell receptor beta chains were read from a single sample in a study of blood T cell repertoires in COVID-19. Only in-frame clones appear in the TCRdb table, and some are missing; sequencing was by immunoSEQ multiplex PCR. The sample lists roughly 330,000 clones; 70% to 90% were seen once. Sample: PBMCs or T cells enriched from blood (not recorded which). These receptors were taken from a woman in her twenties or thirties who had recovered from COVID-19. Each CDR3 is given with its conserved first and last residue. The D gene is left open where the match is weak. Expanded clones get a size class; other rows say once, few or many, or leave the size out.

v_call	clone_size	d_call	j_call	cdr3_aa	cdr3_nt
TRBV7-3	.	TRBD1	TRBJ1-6	CASSSRTGDNSPLHF	TGTGCCAGCAGCTCCCGGACAGGGGATAATTCACCCCTCCACTTT
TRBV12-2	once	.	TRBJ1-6	CAKNCSSYNSPLHF	TGTGCAAAAAACTGTAGCTCCTATAATTCACCCCTCCACTTT
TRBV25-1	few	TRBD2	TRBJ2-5	CASSESRGVETQYF	TGTGCCAGCAGTGAAAGTCGGGGGGTCGAGACCCAGTACTTC
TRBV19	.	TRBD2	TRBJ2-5	CASSIGGEGLRKRETQYF	TGTGCCAGTAGTATAGGGGGGGAGGGTTTGAGGAAAAGAGAGACCCAGTACTTC
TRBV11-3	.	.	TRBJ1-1	CASSSGTEAFF	TGTGCCAGCAGCTCAGGCACTGAAGCTTTCTTT
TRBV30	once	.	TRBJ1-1	CAQQTATEAFF	TGTGCCCAGCAGACAGCCACTGAAGCTTTCTTT
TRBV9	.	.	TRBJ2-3	CASSSRRAGTDTQYF	TGTGCCAGCAGCTCCCGTAGAGCGGGCACAGATACGCAGTATTTT
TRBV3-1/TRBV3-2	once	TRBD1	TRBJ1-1	CASSQFPTGGTEAFF	TGTGCCAGCAGCCAATTCCCAACAGGGGGCACTGAAGCTTTCTTT
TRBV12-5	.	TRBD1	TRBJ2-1	CASGLVQGAYNEQFF	TGTGCTAGTGGTTTGGTACAGGGGGCCTACAATGAGCAGTTCTTC
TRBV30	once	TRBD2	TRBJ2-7	CAWSRGLAVEQYF	TGTGCCTGGAGTAGAGGACTAGCGGTCGAGCAGTACTTC
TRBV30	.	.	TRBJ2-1	CAWSADSGYNEQFF	TGTGCCTGGAGTGCGGACAGCGGCTACAATGAGCAGTTCTTC
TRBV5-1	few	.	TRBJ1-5	CASSLQGGNQPQHF	TGCGCCAGCAGCTTACAGGGCGGCAATCAGCCCCAGCATTTT
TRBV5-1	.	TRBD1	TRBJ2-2	CASSPSTGSTGELFF	TGCGCCAGCAGCCCATCGACAGGGAGCACCGGGGAGCTGTTTTTT
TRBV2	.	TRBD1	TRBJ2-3	CASRNIRGPKVTQYF	TGTGCCAGCAGGAATATCAGGGGGCCGAAAGTTACGCAGTATTTT
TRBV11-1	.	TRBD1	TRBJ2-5	CASSMSGTAEETQYF	TGTGCCAGCAGTATGTCCGGGACAGCCGAAGAGACCCAGTACTTC
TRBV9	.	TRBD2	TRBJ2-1	CASSVAGTSTNNEQFF	TGTGCCAGCAGCGTAGCGGGGACTAGCACGAACAATGAGCAGTTCTTC
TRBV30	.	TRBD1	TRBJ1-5	CAWRATGQGLSQPQHF	TGTGCCTGGAGGGCCACGGGACAGGGGCTAAGTCAGCCCCAGCATTTT
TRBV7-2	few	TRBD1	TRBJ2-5	CASSLQQGLETQYF	TGTGCCAGCAGCTTACAACAGGGGTTGGAGACCCAGTACTTC
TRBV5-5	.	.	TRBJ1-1	CASSLAGRSMNTEAFF	TGTGCCAGCAGCCTGGCGGGGAGGTCGATGAACACTGAAGCTTTCTTT
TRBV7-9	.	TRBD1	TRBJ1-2	CASSPRDSLNYGYTF	TGTGCCAGCAGCCCCCGGGACAGCCTTAACTATGGCTACACCTTC
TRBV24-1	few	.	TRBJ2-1	CATSDFGHNEQFF	TGTGCCACCAGTGATTTTGGCCACAATGAGCAGTTCTTC
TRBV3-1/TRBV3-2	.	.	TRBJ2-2	CASSQPGHPTGELFF	TGTGCCAGCAGCCAACCGGGACACCCGACCGGGGAGCTGTTTTTT
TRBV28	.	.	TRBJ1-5	CASSFPTGQPQHF	TGTGCCAGCAGTTTCCCAACAGGTCAGCCCCAGCATTTT
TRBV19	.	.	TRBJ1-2	CASSIAGGRAYGYTF	TGTGCCAGTAGTATAGCGGGGGGGAGAGCCTATGGCTACACCTTC
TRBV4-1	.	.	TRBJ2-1	CASSQDTGGPREQFF	TGCGCCAGCAGCCAAGATACGGGGGGCCCGCGTGAGCAGTTCTTC
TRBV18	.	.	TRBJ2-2	CASSPLETTGELFF	TGTGCCAGCTCACCGTTGGAGACCACCGGGGAGCTGTTTTTT
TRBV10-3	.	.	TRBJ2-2	CAISDPGRGTTGELFF	TGTGCCATCAGTGACCCGGGGAGGGGGACCACCGGGGAGCTGTTTTTT
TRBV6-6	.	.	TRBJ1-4	CASSPAPGANEKLFF	TGTGCCAGCAGTCCAGCCCCGGGAGCTAATGAAAAACTGTTTTTT
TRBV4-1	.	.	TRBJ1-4	CASSQDRGGEATNEKLFF	TGCGCCAGCAGCCAAGATAGGGGAGGGGAAGCAACTAATGAAAAACTGTTTTTT
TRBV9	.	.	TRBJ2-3	CASSVGGGLVTDTQYF	TGTGCCAGCAGCGTAGGCGGAGGTCTAGTAACAGATACGCAGTATTTT
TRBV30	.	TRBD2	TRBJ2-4	CAWSPTSGGAGVIQYF	TGTGCCTGGAGTCCGACTAGCGGGGGGGCCGGGGTCATTCAGTACTTC
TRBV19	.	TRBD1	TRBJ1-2	CASGRRQGDPYGYTF	TGTGCCAGCGGGAGGAGACAGGGGGATCCCTATGGCTACACCTTC
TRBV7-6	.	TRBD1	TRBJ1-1	CASSLGPGTGVNTEAFF	TGTGCCAGCAGCTTAGGGCCCGGGACAGGAGTGAACACTGAAGCTTTCTTT
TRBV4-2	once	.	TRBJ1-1	CASSQDGLLNTEAFF	TGTGCCAGCAGCCAAGATGGACTCCTGAACACTGAAGCTTTCTTT
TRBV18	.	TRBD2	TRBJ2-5	CASSSLFGGDQETQYF	TGTGCCAGCTCATCACTGTTCGGGGGGGACCAAGAGACCCAGTACTTC
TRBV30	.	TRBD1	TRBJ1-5	CAWSVLGQGDQPQHF	TGTGCCTGGAGTGTACTGGGACAGGGTGATCAGCCCCAGCATTTT
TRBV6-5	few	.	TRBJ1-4	CASSYSRGRKLFF	TGTGCCAGCAGTTACTCGAGAGGGCGCAAACTGTTTTTT
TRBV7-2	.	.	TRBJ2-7	CASSLGQGRREQYF	TGTGCCAGCAGCTTAGGTCAGGGAAGACGCGAGCAGTACTTC
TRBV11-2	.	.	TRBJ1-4	CASSHRGGTHGKGEKLFF	TGTGCCAGCAGCCACCGTGGGGGGACTCACGGGAAGGGTGAAAAACTGTTTTTT
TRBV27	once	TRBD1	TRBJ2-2	CASSIQGRMNTGELFF	TGTGCCAGCAGTATACAGGGGCGAATGAACACCGGGGAGCTGTTTTTT
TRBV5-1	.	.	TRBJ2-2	CASSRHGSKGVANTGELFF	TGCGCCAGCAGCCGTCACGGGTCCAAAGGGGTAGCGAACACCGGGGAGCTGTTTTTT
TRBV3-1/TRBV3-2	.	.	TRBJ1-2	CASSQEGGRIYGYTF	TGTGCCAGCAGCCAAGAGGGGGGGCGAATATATGGCTACACCTTC
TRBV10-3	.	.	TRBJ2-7	CAISEAPARSYEQYF	TGTGCCATCAGTGAGGCCCCAGCGAGATCCTACGAGCAGTACTTC
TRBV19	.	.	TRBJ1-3	CASSVARSSGNTIYF	TGTGCCAGTAGTGTCGCACGGAGCTCTGGAAACACCATATATTTT
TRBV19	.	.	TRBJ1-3	CASSIEGSGNTIYF	TGTGCCAGTAGTATTGAAGGTAGCGGAAACACCATATATTTT
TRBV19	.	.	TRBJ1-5	CASSAWGSGNQPQHF	TGTGCCAGTAGTGCCTGGGGCTCTGGGAATCAGCCCCAGCATTTT
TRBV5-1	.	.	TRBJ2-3	CASSSGTDTQYF	TGCGCCAGCAGTAGTGGCACAGATACGCAGTATTTT
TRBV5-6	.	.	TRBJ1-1	CASSSGSTEAFF	TGTGCCAGCAGTAGCGGGTCCACTGAAGCTTTCTTT
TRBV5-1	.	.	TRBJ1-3	CASTDRSGNTIYF	TGCGCCAGCACCGACAGATCTGGAAACACCATATATTTT
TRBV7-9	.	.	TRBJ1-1	CASSLTGLETEAFF	TGTGCCAGCAGCCTTACAGGGTTAGAGACTGAAGCTTTCTTT
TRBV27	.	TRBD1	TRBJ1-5	CASSVGQGKGNQPQHF	TGTGCCAGCAGTGTCGGACAGGGGAAGGGCAATCAGCCCCAGCATTTT